A single sample is the source of the 11 T cell receptor beta chains below, sequenced in a study of regulatory T cells in long-lasting Graves disease (dated by TCRdb to the early 2020s). The sample's time point, from its label and the paper: persistent/refractory GD, antithyroid drugs over 5 years with positive TRAb. For both TCR sequencing and RNA sequencing, RNA was extracted from PBMCs using TRIzol. Libraries were made using multiplex PCR. TCRdb lists the instrument as Illumina HiSeq 4000. TCR beta libraries were built with iRepertoire HTBI primers and Arm-PCR amplification of CDR3 regions. TCRdb reran the public reads through fastp at Q25 and MiXCR, keeping productive beta chains. Entries are consolidated by CDR3 protein sequence, retaining the most common genes and DNA. The sample table holds roughly 400,000 distinct CDR3 sequences, of which around 20% were seen once. Roughly an eighth of the sample goes to the ten largest clones.

Specimen: peripheral blood mononuclear cells (PBMCs), collected when the disease was refractory, from a patient treated with antithyroid drugs. The receptors come from a female donor with Graves disease.

This clonotype came up a few times. CDR3 nucleotides: TGTGCCACCAGTGATTCCCCCAGGAACTATGGCTACACCTTC. Protein product: CATSDSPRNYGYTF. The rearrangement joins TRBV24-1 to TRBJ1-2; the D is unclear. V lost 2 bases and J lost 2, with 8 bases in between. From germline, CDR1 is KGHDR and CDR2 SFDVKD. The CDR3 is 14 residues long.

This clonotype was found many times. The chain couples TRBV6-1 to TRBJ2-2; D remains ambiguous. This CDR3 has 14 residues. Between the trimmed V and J ends, which lost 5 bases and 5 bases, there was a span of 12 bases. Germline values: CDR1 MNHNS, CDR2 SASEGT. The CDR3 reads CASSLGRSTGELFF. Here the CDR3 DNA reads TGTGCCAGCAGTCTCGGGCGGTCAACCGGGGAGCTGTTTTTT.

This clonotype was seen repeatedly, ten times or more. The chain employs TRBV27 and TRBJ2-7, with a possible D match to TRBD1 (6 bases). This CDR3 is 14 amino acids long. The ends were cut back, 3 bases at V and 0 bases at J, with 9 bases in the middle. The V gene's germline CDR1 is MNHEY and CDR2 SMNVEV (reference sequence). The CDR3 protein is CASSFEGDSYEQYF. The CDR3 DNA sequence: TGTGCCAGCAGTTTCGAGGGGGACTCCTACGAGCAGTACTTC.

The V call is TRBV7-9, the J call TRBJ1-1, with 9 bases matching TRBD1. Germline V lookup: CDR1 SEHNR, CDR2 FQNEAQ (reference sequence). Trimming removed 4 bases from V and 0 bases from J; junction bases left unmatched: 3. The CDR3 has 15 amino acids. The CDR3: CASSWDRAMNTEAFF. The CDR3, as DNA: TGTGCCAGCAGCTGGGACAGGGCCATGAACACTGAAGCTTTCTTT.

This clonotype has ten or more counts. The chain couples TRBV28 to TRBJ1-5; D might be TRBD1 (5 bases). CDR3 size: 13 residues. Trimming removed 10 bases from V and 3 bases from J, with 13 bases in between. Germline V gene sequence: CDR1 MDHEN, CDR2 SYDVKM. The chain's CDR3 is CATNPGINQPQHF. CDR3 DNA: TGTGCCACCAACCCAGGGATCAATCAGCCCCAGCATTTT.

This clonotype was found many times. The genes are TRBV28 and TRBJ2-7, with 9 bases aligning to TRBD2. CDR1 MDHEN and CDR2 SYDVKM come from the germline V gene. Trimming at V came to 2 bases and at J to 7 bases, leaving 9 bases not matched to a gene. This CDR3 comprises 15 residues. CDR3 nucleotides: TGTGCCAGCAGTTTAGCGGCTAGCGGGACGGGTGAGCAGTACTTC. Encoded protein: CASSLAASGTGEQYF.

This chain connects TRBV5-1 to TRBJ1-5; TRBD1 agrees at 10 bases. V lost 4 bases and J lost 5; bases outside the gene matches: 6. This CDR3 region has 15 residues. Germline V gene data show CDR1 as SGHRS and CDR2 as YFSETQ. Here the CDR3 reads CASSPRTGGDQPQHF. CDR3 bases: TGCGCCAGCAGCCCAAGGACAGGGGGGGATCAGCCCCAGCATTTT.

Written as DNA, the CDR3 is TGTGCCACCCGCGAAGGGAGCGGCTATGGCTACACCTTC. The encoded protein is CATREGSGYGYTF. V and J are TRBV24-1 and TRBJ1-2; D is ambiguous. Looked up from germline, CDR1 is KGHDR and CDR2 is SFDVKD. The CDR3 runs 13 residues. V was clipped by 9 bases and J by 4 bases, with 14 bases between them.

The CDR3 sequence is CATSLGPGGNQPQHF. The CDR3 region has the DNA TGTGCCACCAGCTTAGGTCCGGGAGGGAATCAGCCCCAGCATTTT. This sequence joins TRBV15 and TRBJ1-5; D remains ambiguous. The germline V and J ends were trimmed by 5 bases and 4 bases, with 15 bases remaining between them. The CDR3 covers 15 residues. Germline CDR1 LNHNV, CDR2 YYDKDF (reference sequence).

The chain recombines TRBV6-1 with TRBJ2-7; no clear D gene. Trimming left V 6 bases short and J 2 bases short, with 8 bases between. Germline V lookup: CDR1 MNHNS, CDR2 SASEGT. This CDR3 has 12 amino acids. The CDR3 bases are TGTGCCAGCAGCCACGAGCCCTACGAGCAGTACTTC. This gives the protein CASSHEPYEQYF.

The V and J genes are TRBV14 and TRBJ2-7; D not resolved. The CDR3 sequence is 14 residues long. CDR1 SGHDN and CDR2 FVKESK come from the germline V gene. The germline V and J ends were trimmed by 4 bases and 2 bases, with 12 bases remaining between them. The CDR3 reads CASSPPEQPYEQYF. The CDR3 nucleotides read TGTGCCAGCAGCCCTCCAGAGCAGCCCTACGAGCAGTACTTC.